This T cell receptor beta chain was captured in a study of beta chain features in type 1 diabetes. There are 14 residues in the CDR3. Germline CDR1 SGHTA, CDR2 FQGNSA. J lost 5 bases, V lost 5 bases, and 2 bases had no gene match. cDNA synthesis used the whole RNA isolate, giving expressed TCRB sequences. Sequencing was performed with immunoSEQ multiplex PCR; in TCRdb, only in-frame clones are kept and a portion is missing. The sample includes around 340,000 clones, about 19% of them seen just once. Naive, central memory, regulatory and stem cell-like memory cells within the CD4+ compartment were sorted using CD45RO/CCR7/CD25/CD127/CD95/CD27.

The J gene is TRBJ2-4, the V gene TRBV7-2; 11 bases map to TRBD1. Sequencing was done on a sample of naive CD4+ T cells from blood. This sequence was found in a woman aged 18-35 years in good health. The CDR3 DNA is TGTGCCAGCAGCACGGGACAGGGGGAAAACATTCAGTACTTC. Protein product: CASSTGQGENIQYF. The full variable domain, rest sourced from reference TRBV7-2 and TRBJ2-4, is GAGVSQSPSNKVTEKGKDVELRCDPISGHTALYWYRQSLGQGLEFLIYFQGNSAPDKSGLPSDRFSAERTGGSVSTLTIQRTQQEDSAVYLCASSTGQGENIQYFGAGTRLSVL.